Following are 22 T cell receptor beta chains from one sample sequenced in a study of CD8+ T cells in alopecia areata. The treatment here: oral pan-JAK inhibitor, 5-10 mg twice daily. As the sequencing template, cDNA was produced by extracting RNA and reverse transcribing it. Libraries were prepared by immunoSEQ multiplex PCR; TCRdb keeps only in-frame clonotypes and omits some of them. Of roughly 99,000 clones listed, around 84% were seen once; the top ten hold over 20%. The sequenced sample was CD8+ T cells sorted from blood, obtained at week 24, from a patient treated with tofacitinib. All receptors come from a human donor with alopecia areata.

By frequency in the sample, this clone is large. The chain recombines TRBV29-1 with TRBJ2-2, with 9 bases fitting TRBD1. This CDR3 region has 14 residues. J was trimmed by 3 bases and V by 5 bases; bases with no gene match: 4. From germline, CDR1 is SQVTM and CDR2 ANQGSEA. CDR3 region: CSVRTGVDTGELFF. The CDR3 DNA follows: TGCAGCGTTCGGACAGGGGTGGACACCGGGGAGCTGTTTTTT.

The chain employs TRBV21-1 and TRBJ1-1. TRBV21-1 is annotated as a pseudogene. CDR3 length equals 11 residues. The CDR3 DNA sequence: TGTGCCAGCAGCAAACGCAAGTTAACTTTCTTT. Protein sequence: CASSKRKLTFF.

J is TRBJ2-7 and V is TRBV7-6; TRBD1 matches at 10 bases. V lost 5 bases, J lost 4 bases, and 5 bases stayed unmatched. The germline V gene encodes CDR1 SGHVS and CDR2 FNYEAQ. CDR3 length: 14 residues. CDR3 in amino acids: CASSKGQGNYEQYF. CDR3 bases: TGTGCCAGCAGCAAGGGACAGGGGAATTACGAGCAGTACTTC.

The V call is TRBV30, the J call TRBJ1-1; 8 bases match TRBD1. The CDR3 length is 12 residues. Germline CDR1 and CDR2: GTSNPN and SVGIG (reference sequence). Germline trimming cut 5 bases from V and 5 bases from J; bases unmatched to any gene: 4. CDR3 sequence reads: CAWQGARTEAFF. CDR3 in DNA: TGTGCCTGGCAGGGGGCGAGGACTGAAGCTTTCTTT. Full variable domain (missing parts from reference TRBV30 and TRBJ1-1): SQTIHQWPATLVQPVGSPLSLECTVEGTSNPNLYWYRQAAGRGLQLLFYSVGIGQISSEVPQNLSASRPQDRQFILSSKKLLLSDSGFYLCAWQGARTEAFFGQGTRLTVV.

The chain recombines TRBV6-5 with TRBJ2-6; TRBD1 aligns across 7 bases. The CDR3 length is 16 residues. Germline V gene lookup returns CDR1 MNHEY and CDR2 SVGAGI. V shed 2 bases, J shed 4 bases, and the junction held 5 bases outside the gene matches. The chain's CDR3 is CASSYRQGYGANVLTF. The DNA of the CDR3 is TGTGCCAGCAGTTACCGACAGGGTTACGGGGCCAACGTCCTGACTTTC.

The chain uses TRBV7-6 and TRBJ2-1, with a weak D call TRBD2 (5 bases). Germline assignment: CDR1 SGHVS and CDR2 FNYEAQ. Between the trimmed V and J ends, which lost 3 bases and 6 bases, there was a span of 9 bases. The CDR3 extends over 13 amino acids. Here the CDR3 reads CASSFSEGNEQFF. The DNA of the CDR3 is TGTGCCAGCAGCTTCTCTGAGGGCAATGAGCAGTTCTTC.

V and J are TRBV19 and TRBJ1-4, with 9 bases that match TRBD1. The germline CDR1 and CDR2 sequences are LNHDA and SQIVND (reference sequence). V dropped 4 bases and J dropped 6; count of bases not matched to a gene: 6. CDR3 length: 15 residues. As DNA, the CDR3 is TGTGCCAGTAGTACCCACGGGACAGGGCATGAAAAACTGTTTTTT. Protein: CASSTHGTGHEKLFF.

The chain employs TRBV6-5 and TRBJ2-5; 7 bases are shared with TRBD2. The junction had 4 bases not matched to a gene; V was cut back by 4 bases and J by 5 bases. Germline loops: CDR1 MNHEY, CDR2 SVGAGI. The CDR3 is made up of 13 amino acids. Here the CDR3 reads CASSSTSWETQYF. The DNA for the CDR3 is TGTGCCAGCAGTTCGACTAGCTGGGAGACCCAGTACTTC.

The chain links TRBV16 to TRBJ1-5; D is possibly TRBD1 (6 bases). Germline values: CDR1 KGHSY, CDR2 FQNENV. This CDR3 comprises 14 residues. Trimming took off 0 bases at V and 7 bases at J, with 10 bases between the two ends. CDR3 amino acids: CASSQSGGWQPQHF. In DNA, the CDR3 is TGTGCCAGCAGCCAATCGGGGGGCTGGCAGCCCCAGCATTTT.

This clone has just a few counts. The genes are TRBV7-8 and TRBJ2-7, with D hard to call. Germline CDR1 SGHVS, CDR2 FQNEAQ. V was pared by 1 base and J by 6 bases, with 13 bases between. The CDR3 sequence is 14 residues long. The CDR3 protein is CASSLGAPQGEQYF. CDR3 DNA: TGTGCCAGCAGCTTAGGAGCACCGCAAGGCGAGCAGTACTTC.

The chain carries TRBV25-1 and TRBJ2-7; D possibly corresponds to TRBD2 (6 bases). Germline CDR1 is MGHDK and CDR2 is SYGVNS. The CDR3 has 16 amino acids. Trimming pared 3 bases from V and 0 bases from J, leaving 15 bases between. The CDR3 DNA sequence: TGTGCCAGCAGTGAGTACACAGGAGGGTACTCCTACGAGCAGTACTTC. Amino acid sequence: CASSEYTGGYSYEQYF.

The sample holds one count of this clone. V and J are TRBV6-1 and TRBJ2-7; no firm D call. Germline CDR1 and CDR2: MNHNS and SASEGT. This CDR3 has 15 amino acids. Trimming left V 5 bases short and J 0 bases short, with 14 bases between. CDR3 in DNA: TGTGCCAGCAGTTCCGACACTCCCAGCTCCTACGAGCAGTACTTC. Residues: CASSSDTPSSYEQYF.

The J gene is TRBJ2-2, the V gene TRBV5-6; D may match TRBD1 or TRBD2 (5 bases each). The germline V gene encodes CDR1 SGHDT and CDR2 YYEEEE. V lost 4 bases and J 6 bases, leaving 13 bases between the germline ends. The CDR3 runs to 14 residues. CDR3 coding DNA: TGTGCCAGCAGCATAGGGACCGGCGCCGGGGAGCTGTTTTTT. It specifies CASSIGTGAGELFF.

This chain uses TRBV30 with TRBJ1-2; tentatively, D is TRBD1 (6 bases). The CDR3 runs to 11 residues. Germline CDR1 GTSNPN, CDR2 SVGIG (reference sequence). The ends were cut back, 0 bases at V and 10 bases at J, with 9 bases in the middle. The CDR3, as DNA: TGTGCCTGGAGTGTACAGGGAGACTACACCTTC. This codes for CAWSVQGDYTF.

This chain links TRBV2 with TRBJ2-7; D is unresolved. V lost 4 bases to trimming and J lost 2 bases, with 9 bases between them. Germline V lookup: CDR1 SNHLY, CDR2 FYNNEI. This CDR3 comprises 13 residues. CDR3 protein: CASSVRRTYEQYF. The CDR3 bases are TGTGCCAGCAGTGTAAGACGGACCTACGAGCAGTACTTC.

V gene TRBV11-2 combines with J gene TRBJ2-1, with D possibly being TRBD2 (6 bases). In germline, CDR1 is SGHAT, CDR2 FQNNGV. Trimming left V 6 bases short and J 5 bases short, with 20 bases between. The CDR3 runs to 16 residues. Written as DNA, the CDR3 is TGTGCCAGCAGAAGGGACTCCCCGGCGGCCGACAATGAGCAGTTCTTC. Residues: CASRRDSPAADNEQFF.

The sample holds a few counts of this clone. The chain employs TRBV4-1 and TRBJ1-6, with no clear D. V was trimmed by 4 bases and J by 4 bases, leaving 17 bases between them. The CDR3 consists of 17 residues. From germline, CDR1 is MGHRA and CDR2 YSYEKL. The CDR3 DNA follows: TGCGCCAGCAGCCTGAACCAGGAAAGGGTATATAATTCACCCCTCCACTTT. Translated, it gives CASSLNQERVYNSPLHF.

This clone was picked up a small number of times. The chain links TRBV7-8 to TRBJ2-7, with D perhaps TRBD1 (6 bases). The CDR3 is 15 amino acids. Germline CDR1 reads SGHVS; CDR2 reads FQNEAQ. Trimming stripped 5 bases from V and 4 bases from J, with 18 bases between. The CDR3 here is CASSPRGGSGYEQYF. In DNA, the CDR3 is TGTGCCAGCAGCCCGAGAGGGGGATCTGGATACGAGCAGTACTTC.

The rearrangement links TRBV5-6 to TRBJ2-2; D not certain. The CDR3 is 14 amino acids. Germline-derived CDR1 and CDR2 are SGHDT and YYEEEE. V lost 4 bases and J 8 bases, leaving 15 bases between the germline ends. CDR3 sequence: CASSPWTQGGELFF. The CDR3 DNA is TGTGCCAGCAGCCCTTGGACCCAAGGGGGGGAGCTGTTTTTT. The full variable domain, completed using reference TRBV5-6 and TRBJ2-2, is DAGVTQSPTHLIKTRGQQVTLRCSPKSGHDTVSWYQQALGQGPQFIFQYYEEEERQRGNFPDRFSGHQFPNYSSELNVNALLLGDSALYLCASSPWTQGGELFFGEGSRLTVL.

The CDR3 nucleotides are TGTGCCAGTAGTACTAGAAACAATGAGCAGTTCTTC. It translates to CASSTRNNEQFF. The chain recombines TRBV19 with TRBJ2-1; D is ambiguous. This CDR3 comprises 12 residues. Between the trimmed V and J ends, which lost 4 bases and 5 bases, there was a span of 6 bases. Germline lookup yields CDR1 LNHDA and CDR2 SQIVND (reference sequence).

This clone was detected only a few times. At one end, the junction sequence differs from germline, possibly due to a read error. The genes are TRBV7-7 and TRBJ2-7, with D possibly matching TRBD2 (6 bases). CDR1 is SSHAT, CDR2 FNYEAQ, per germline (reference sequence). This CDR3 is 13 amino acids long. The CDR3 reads CASSPGLTYEQYF. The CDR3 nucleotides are TGTGCTAGCAGCCCCGGACTAACCTACGAGCAGTACTTC.

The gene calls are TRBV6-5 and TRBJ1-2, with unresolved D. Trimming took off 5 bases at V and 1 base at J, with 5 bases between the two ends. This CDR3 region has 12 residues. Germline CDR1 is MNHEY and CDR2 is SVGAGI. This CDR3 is CASSEDNYGYTF. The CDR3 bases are TGTGCCAGCAGTGAGGATAACTATGGCTACACCTTC.